Only a few counts were recorded for the clone carrying this T cell receptor (beta chain). The antigen remains unidentified. Single cDNA molecules in the library carried unique molecular identifiers attached during preparation. TCRdb passed the reads through MiXCR, listing each CDR3 protein once. This repertoire shows 3,200 or so distinct CDR3 sequences, less than 50% found once; its top ten account for 5.8%. Germline V gene sequence: CDR1 PRHDT, CDR2 FYEKMQ (reference sequence). The CDR3 extends over 17 amino acids. V was shortened by 0 bases and J by 0 bases, with 14 bases between the two germline ends. Treatment noted: therapeutic diphenylcyclopropenone sensitization with weekly scalp DPC. This sample was included in a study of human T cells and chemical hapten exposure. General observations from the study: Donors in the study had alopecia, meaning their immune response may differ from healthy people's.

The TCR originated in an adult with alopecia areata. Some clones in this sample may be carry-over from other donors' samples. This table probably holds off-target reads from a library built for another chain. The genes are TRBV13 and TRBJ2-5; D uncertain. Material: whole blood, obtained before DPC sensitization or 2, 6, or about 24 weeks after (not recorded which). The CDR3 reads CASSLGLQKAYQETQYF. CDR3 nucleotides: TGTGCCAGCAGCTTAGGTTTACAGAAAGCTTACCAAGAGACCCAGTACTTC.